These 11 T cell receptor beta chains were sequenced from one sample in a study of cytomegalovirus exposure and HLA in healthy donors (dated by TCRdb to between 2016 and 2019). The library relied on the immunoSEQ multiplex PCR assay. The multiplex PCR relied on a mix of 60 forward primers for TCR Vbeta segments and 13 reverse primers for TCR Jbeta segments. In TCRdb, the immuneACCESS table is reduced to in-frame sequences with V and J assigned. These tables do not hold every clone; where another copy was compared, an unresolved V gene accounts for under half, and the others remain unexplained. The sample contains about 67,000 clones, just under 80% of them found a single time. In total, the top ten clones hold around 4.7% of the sample. Sequenced input: PBMCs. These receptors were collected from a woman in her 30s in good health and CMV-seronegative.

This chain links TRBV6-5 with TRBJ1-6; D unresolved. V was clipped by 2 bases and J by 10 bases, with 12 bases between them. Per the germline V gene, CDR1 is MNHEY and CDR2 is SVGAGI. The CDR3 extends over 14 amino acids. CDR3 nucleotides: TGTGCCAGCAGTTACACGGGGAAGGGATCACCCCTCCACTTT. Residues: CASSYTGKGSPLHF.

This chain links TRBV30 with TRBJ1-5, with 8 positions matching TRBD1. CDR1 GTSNPN and CDR2 SVGIG come from the germline V gene (reference sequence). The CDR3 length is 14 residues. J gave up 5 bases and V 2 bases, and 5 bases lay outside the gene matches. This CDR3 is CAWSPVQGDQPQHF. In nucleotides, the CDR3 is TGTGCCTGGAGTCCCGTACAGGGGGATCAGCCCCAGCATTTT.

J is TRBJ2-7 and V is TRBV6-5; D ambiguous. Trimming stripped 4 bases from V and 0 bases from J, with 10 bases between. The CDR3 is 14 residues long. Germline CDR1 and CDR2: MNHEY and SVGAGI. The CDR3 nucleotides read TGTGCCAGCAGTTCGACTGTGAGCTCCTACGAGCAGTACTTC. As protein: CASSSTVSSYEQYF.

A few counts support this clone. This chain uses TRBV25-1 with TRBJ2-3; TRBD2 is a possible D gene (6 bases). With 2 bases removed from V and 5 bases from J, the gap between germline ends came to 14 bases. The CDR3 has 15 amino acids. Germline lookup yields CDR1 MGHDK and CDR2 SYGVNS. CDR3 DNA sequence: TGTGCCAGCAGTGAAATAGGAGGGTTAGGAGATACGCAGTATTTT. Translation gives CASSEIGGLGDTQYF. Using reference TRBV25-1 and TRBJ2-3 for the parts outside the CDR3, the full variable domain is EADIYQTPRYLVIGTGKKITLECSQTMGHDKMYWYQQDPGMELHLIHYSYGVNSTEKGDLSSESTVSRIRTEHFPLTLESARPSHTSQYLCASSEIGGLGDTQYFGPGTRLTVL.

V usage is TRBV2 and J usage is TRBJ2-3, with TRBD2 identical over 12 bases. The germline gives CDR1 SNHLY, CDR2 FYNNEI. CDR3 length: 15 residues. J was trimmed by 6 bases and V by 5 bases; bases with no gene match: 6. The CDR3 DNA follows: TGTGCCAGCAGTACTCTAGCGGGGGGGCGGGATACGCAGTATTTT. Its translation: CASSTLAGGRDTQYF.

The chain joins TRBV29-1 to TRBJ1-2; weak D call: TRBD1 (6 bases). The ends were cut back, 1 base at V and 8 bases at J, with 17 bases in the middle. This CDR3 contains 14 residues. Germline CDR1 SQVTM, CDR2 ANQGSEA. The CDR3 coding sequence is TGCAGCGTTGAAGTACAGGGCCGACGGGGAGGCTACACCTTC. This gives the protein CSVEVQGRRGGYTF.

The V and J genes are TRBV7-2 and TRBJ1-4; 7 nucleotides line up with TRBD1. The CDR3 has 13 residues. From germline, CDR1 is SGHTA and CDR2 FQGNSA. J lost 8 bases, V lost 9 bases, and 9 bases had no gene match. In DNA, the CDR3 is TGTGCCAGTTCCAGGGGGAAAGTAGAAAAACTGTTTTTT. This sequence encodes CASSRGKVEKLFF.

This chain links TRBV16 with TRBJ2-2; a weak D match, TRBD1 (6 bases). The CDR3 loop spans 13 amino acids. V was pared by 7 bases and J by 6 bases, with 12 bases between. Germline V CDR1 and CDR2: KGHSY, FQNENV. The CDR3 nucleotides are TGTGCCAGCACCCTCAACAGGGCCGGGGAGCTGTTTTTT. It translates to CASTLNRAGELFF.

The CDR3 is CASSQVGGSYEKLFF. The CDR3 bases are TGTGCCAGCAGCCAAGTAGGGGGCTCGTACGAAAAACTGTTTTTT. The rearrangement joins TRBV4-2 to TRBJ1-4, with 7 bases aligning to TRBD1. V gave up 1 base and J gave up 8 bases; unmatched junction bases: 7. This CDR3 comprises 15 residues. In germline, CDR1 is LGHNA, CDR2 YNFKEQ.

This chain links TRBV7-2 with TRBJ2-5; 10 nucleotides line up with TRBD2. The CDR3 covers 16 residues. V trimming: 5 bases; J trimming: 13 bases; junction bases outside the gene matches: 19. From germline, CDR1 is SGHTA and CDR2 FQGNSA. The CDR3 spells CASSRPGLAYLHQVYF. CDR3 DNA: TGTGCCAGCAGCCGACCGGGACTAGCGTACCTCCATCAAGTGTACTTC.

V usage is TRBV5-4 and J usage is TRBJ2-2, with 7 bases identical to TRBD1. Trimming removed 4 bases from V and 0 bases from J; junction bases left unmatched: 9. The CDR3 covers 17 residues. CDR1 and CDR2 (germline): SGHNT, YYREEE (reference sequence). The CDR3 loop is CASSPYPQGSNTGELFF. The CDR3 region has the DNA TGTGCCAGCAGCCCTTACCCACAGGGGTCGAACACCGGGGAGCTGTTTTTT.